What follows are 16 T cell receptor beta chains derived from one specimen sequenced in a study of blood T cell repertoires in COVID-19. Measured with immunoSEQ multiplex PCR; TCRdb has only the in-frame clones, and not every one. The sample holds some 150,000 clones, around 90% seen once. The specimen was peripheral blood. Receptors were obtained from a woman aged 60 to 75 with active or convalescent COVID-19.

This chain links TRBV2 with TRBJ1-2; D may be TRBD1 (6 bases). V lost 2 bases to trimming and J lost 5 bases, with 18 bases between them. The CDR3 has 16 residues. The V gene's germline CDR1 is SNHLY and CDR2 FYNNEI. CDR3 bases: TGTGCCAGCAGTGAAAATTCTAGGGACAACCCTTATGGCTACACCTTC. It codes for CASSENSRDNPYGYTF.

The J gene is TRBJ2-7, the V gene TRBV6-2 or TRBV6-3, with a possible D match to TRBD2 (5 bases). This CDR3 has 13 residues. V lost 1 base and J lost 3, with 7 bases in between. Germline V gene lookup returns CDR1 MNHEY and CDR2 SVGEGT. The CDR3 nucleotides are TGTGCCAGCAGTTACTTCGCGGGCTACGAGCAGTACTTC. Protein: CASSYFAGYEQYF.

The CDR3 is CATSSDRGTGALHF. The CDR3 nucleotides are TGTGCCACCAGCAGTGACCGCGGGACAGGGGCCCTCCACTTT. The chain couples TRBV15 to TRBJ1-6, with 10 bases matching TRBD1. Trimming took 3 bases from V and 14 from J; bases not matched to a gene: 7. The CDR3 sequence is 14 residues long. From germline, CDR1 is LNHNV and CDR2 YYDKDF (reference sequence).

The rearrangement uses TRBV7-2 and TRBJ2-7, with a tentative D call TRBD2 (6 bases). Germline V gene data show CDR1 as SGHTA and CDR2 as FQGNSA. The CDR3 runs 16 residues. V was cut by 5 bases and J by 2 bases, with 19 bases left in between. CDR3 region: CASSHPRRGPPYEQYF. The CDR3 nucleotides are TGTGCCAGCAGCCACCCCCGGCGGGGCCCTCCCTACGAGCAGTACTTC.

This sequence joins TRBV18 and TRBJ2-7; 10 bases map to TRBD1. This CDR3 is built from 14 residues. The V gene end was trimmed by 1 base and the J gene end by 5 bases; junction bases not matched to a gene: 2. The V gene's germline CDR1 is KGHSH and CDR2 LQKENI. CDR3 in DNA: TGTGCCAGCTCACCACGGACAGGGGGGGACGAGCAGTACTTC. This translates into CASSPRTGGDEQYF.

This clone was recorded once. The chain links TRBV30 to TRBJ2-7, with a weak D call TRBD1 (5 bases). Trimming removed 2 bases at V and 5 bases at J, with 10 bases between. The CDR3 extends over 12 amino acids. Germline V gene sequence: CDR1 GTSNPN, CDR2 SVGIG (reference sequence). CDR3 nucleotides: TGTGCCTGGAGTCGTCAGGGCAACGAGCAGTACTTC. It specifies CAWSRQGNEQYF.

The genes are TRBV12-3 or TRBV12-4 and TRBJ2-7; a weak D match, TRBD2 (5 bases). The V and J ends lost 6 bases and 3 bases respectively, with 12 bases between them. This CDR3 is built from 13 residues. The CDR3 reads CASRTGISYEQYF. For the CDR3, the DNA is TGTGCCAGCAGGACCGGGATTAGCTACGAGCAGTACTTC.

In nucleotides, the CDR3 is TGTGCCAGCGCCCGTGGACAGGGATCCTACGAGCAGTACTTC. Its translation: CASARGQGSYEQYF. The chain links TRBV9 to TRBJ2-7; 8 bases map to TRBD1. With V trimmed by 7 bases and J by 1 base, 7 bases remained unmatched. This CDR3 is 14 amino acids long. Germline-derived CDR1 and CDR2 are SGDLS and YYNGEE. Filled out from reference TRBV9 and TRBJ2-7, the complete variable domain reads DSGVTQTPKHLITATGQRVTLRCSPRSGDLSVYWYQQSLDQGLQFLIQYYNGEERAKGNILERFSAQQFPDLHSELNLSSLELGDSALYFCASARGQGSYEQYFGPGTRLTVT.

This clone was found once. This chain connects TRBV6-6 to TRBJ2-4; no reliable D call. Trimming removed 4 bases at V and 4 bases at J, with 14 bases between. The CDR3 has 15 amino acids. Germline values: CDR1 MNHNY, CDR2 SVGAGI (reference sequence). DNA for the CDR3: TGTGCCAGCAGTTTTAGTGTTTCTAGTAAAAACATTCAGTACTTC. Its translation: CASSFSVSSKNIQYF.

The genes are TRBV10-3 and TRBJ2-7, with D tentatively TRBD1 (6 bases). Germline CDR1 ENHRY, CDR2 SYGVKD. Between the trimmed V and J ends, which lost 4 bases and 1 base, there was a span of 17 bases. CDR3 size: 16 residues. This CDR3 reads CAISALGQMGSYEQYF. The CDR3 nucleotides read TGTGCCATCAGTGCCTTAGGACAGATGGGATCCTACGAGCAGTACTTC.

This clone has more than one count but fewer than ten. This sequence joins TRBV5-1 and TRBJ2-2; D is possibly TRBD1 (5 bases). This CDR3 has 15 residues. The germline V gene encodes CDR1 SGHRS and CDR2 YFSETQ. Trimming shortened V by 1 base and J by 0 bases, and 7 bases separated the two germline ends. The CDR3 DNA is TGCGCCAGCAGCTTGCAGGGTACGAACACCGGGGAGCTGTTTTTT. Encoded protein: CASSLQGTNTGELFF.

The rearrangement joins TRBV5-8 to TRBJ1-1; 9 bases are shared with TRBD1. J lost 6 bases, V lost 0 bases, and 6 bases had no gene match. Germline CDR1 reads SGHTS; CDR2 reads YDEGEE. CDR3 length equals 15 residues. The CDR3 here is CASSLDGTGQPEAFF. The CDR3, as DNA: TGTGCCAGCAGCTTGGACGGGACAGGGCAACCTGAAGCTTTCTTT.

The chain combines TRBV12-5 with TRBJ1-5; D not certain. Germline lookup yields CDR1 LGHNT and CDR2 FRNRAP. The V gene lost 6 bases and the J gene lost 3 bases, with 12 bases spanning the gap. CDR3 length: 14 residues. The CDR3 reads CASGPRSYNQPQHF. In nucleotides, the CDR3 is TGTGCTAGTGGCCCCAGATCGTACAATCAGCCCCAGCATTTT.

The CDR3 bases are TGTGCCAGTAGTGTAACCGGGACATCTGGCTACACCTTC. This sequence encodes CASSVTGTSGYTF. The V gene is TRBV19, the J gene TRBJ1-2; TRBD1 might be the D (6 bases). The CDR3 runs 13 residues. Germline loops: CDR1 LNHDA, CDR2 SQIVND (reference sequence). Trimming stripped 5 bases from V and 7 bases from J, with 14 bases between.

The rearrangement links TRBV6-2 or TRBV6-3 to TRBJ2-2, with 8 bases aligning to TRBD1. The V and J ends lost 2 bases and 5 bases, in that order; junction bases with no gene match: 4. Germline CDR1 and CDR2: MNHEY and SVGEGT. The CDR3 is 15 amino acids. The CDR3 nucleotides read TGTGCCAGCAGTTACCTCCAGGGGGCGACCGGGGAGCTGTTTTTT. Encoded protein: CASSYLQGATGELFF.

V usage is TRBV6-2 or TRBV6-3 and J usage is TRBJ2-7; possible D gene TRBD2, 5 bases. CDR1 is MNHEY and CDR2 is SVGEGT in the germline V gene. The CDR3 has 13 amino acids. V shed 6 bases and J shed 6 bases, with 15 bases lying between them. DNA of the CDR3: TGTGCCAGCAGCCGGCTAGAGGGAACCGAGCAGTACTTC. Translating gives CASSRLEGTEQYF.